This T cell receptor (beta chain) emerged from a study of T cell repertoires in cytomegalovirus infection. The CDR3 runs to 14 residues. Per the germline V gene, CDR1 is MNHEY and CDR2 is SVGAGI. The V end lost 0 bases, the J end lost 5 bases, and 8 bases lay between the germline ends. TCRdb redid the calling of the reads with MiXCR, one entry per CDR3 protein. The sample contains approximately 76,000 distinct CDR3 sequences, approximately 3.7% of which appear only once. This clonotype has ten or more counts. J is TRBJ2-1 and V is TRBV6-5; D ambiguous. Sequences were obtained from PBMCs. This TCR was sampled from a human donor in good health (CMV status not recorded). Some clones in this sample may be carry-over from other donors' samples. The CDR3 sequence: CASSYSEGHNEQFF. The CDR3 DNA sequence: TGTGCCAGCAGTTACTCAGAAGGCCACAATGAGCAGTTCTTC.